These T cell receptor beta chains were read from a single sample in a study of cytomegalovirus exposure and HLA in healthy donors. Assay: immunoSEQ multiplex PCR; the TCRdb copy retains only in-frame clones and omits some. The sample includes more than 95,000 clones, approximately 92% of them seen just once. The material sequenced was PBMCs. The source of these receptors is a woman younger than 30 in good health and CMV-seronegative. CDR3s include the opening cysteine and the closing phenylalanine or tryptophan. A D gene is named only where the DNA matches it firmly. A row's size may be missing; if present it is once, few, many or a size class.

v_gene	abundance	j_gene	d_gene	CDR3aa	CDR3nt
TRBV18	-	TRBJ2-2	TRBD2	CASSITSGSPNTGELFF	TGTGCCAGCTCCATAACTAGCGGGTCACCGAACACCGGGGAGCTGTTTTTT
TRBV7-9	-	TRBJ1-4	TRBD1	CASSLVGTEDEKLFF	TGTGCCAGCAGCTTAGTAGGGACAGAAGATGAAAAACTGTTTTTT
TRBV27	-	TRBJ2-1	TRBD2	CASSPRLAVTYNEQFF	TGTGCCAGCAGTCCCCGACTAGCGGTAACTTACAATGAGCAGTTCTTC
TRBV5-1	-	TRBJ2-1	-	CASRDTSYNEQFF	TGCGCCAGCCGGGACACTTCTTACAATGAGCAGTTCTTC
TRBV5-4	-	TRBJ2-1	TRBD2	CASRLAGGPQNEQFF	TGTGCCAGCAGACTAGCGGGAGGGCCACAGAATGAGCAGTTCTTC
TRBV6-5	-	TRBJ1-5	-	CASSYSGGLQPQHF	TGTGCCAGCAGTTACTCGGGGGGGCTCCAGCCCCAGCATTTT
TRBV7-9	-	TRBJ1-4	-	CASSPPGGDEKLFF	TGTGCCAGCAGCCCCCCGGGAGGCGATGAAAAACTGTTTTTT
TRBV28	-	TRBJ1-2	-	CASSLGGRNTLRGYTF	TGTGCCAGCAGTTTGGGGGGGCGCAACACACTACGAGGCTACACCTTC
TRBV11-3	-	TRBJ2-2	-	CASSLRGRNGELFF	TGTGCCAGCAGCTTACGGGGGAGGAACGGGGAGCTGTTTTTT
TRBV6-5	-	TRBJ2-3	-	CASRQGFYTDTQYF	TGTGCCAGCAGGCAGGGGTTTTACACAGATACGCAGTATTTT
TRBV28	-	TRBJ2-3	TRBD1	CASRRTGATDTQYF	TGTGCCAGCAGAAGGACAGGGGCCACAGATACGCAGTATTTT
TRBV13	-	TRBJ2-1	TRBD2	CASSSHLLAGGSSSYNEQFF	TGTGCCAGCAGCTCCCACCTCCTAGCGGGGGGCTCGAGCTCCTACAATGAGCAGTTCTTC
TRBV5-1	-	TRBJ2-1	TRBD2	CASSFSGTNDEQFF	TGCGCCAGCAGCTTTAGCGGGACGAACGATGAGCAGTTCTTC
TRBV11-2	-	TRBJ2-3	TRBD2	CASSPPWGLAGSPPDTQYF	TGTGCCAGCAGCCCTCCATGGGGTCTAGCGGGATCCCCCCCAGATACGCAGTATTTT
TRBV7-9	-	TRBJ2-7	TRBD2	CASSPTASGIYEQYF	TGTGCCAGCAGCCCTACGGCTAGCGGGATCTACGAGCAGTACTTC
TRBV19	-	TRBJ1-2	TRBD1	CASSVTGTVGYTF	TGTGCCAGTAGTGTTACCGGGACAGTTGGCTACACCTTC
TRBV30	once	TRBJ2-1	TRBD2	CAWKRTSSYNEQFF	TGTGCCTGGAAGAGGACTAGCTCCTACAATGAGCAGTTCTTC
TRBV5-1	-	TRBJ1-1	-	CASSFDGVTEAFF	TGCGCCAGCAGCTTTGACGGGGTTACTGAAGCTTTCTTT
TRBV7-9	-	TRBJ2-7	-	CASSPTGEGTYEQYF	TGTGCCAGCAGCCCGACAGGGGAGGGAACGTACGAGCAGTACTTC
TRBV6-1	-	TRBJ1-1	-	CASITEGVGTEAFF	TGTGCCAGCATTACGGAGGGTGTGGGCACTGAAGCTTTCTTT
TRBV9	-	TRBJ2-7	TRBD2	CASSVTSGIYEQYF	TGTGCCAGCAGCGTGACTAGCGGGATCTACGAGCAGTACTTC
TRBV6-1	once	TRBJ1-2	-	CASSEVAGVNYGYTF	TGTGCCAGCAGTGAAGTGGCAGGGGTGAACTATGGCTACACCTTC
TRBV11-2	-	TRBJ1-2	-	CASSLDGDYGYTF	TGTGCCAGCAGCTTAGACGGTGACTATGGCTACACCTTC
TRBV30	-	TRBJ2-6	-	CAWSVPTGRSGANVLTF	TGTGCCTGGAGTGTACCGACAGGCCGGTCTGGGGCCAACGTCCTGACTTTC
TRBV6-6	-	TRBJ1-6	-	CASSRVAGVDNSPLHF	TGTGCCAGCAGTCGGGTTGCGGGAGTTGATAATTCACCCCTCCACTTT
TRBV10-3	-	TRBJ1-5	TRBD1	CAISATGVGQPQHF	TGTGCCATCAGTGCGACAGGGGTTGGGCAGCCCCAGCATTTT